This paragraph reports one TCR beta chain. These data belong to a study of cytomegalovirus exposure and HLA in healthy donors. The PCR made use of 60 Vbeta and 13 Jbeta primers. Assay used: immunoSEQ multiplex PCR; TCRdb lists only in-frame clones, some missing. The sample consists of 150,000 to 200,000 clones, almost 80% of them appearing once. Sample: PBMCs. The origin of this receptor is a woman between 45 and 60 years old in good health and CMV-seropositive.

DNA of the CDR3: TGTGCCAGCAGTACCGGGGGGCGCGACTATGGCTACACCTTC. It encodes CASSTGGRDYGYTF. The rearrangement joins TRBV6-1 to TRBJ1-2; the D gene is possibly TRBD1 (6 bases). V lost 5 bases to trimming and J lost 3 bases, with 13 bases between them. Germline-derived CDR1 and CDR2 are MNHNS and SASEGT. The CDR3 spans 14 residues.